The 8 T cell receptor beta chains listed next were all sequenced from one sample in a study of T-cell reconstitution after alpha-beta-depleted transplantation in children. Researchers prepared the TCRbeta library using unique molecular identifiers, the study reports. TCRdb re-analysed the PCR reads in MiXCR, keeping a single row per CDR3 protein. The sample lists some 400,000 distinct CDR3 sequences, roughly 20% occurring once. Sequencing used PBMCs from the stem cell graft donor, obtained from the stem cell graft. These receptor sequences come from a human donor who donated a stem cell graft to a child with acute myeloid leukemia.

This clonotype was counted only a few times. In DNA, the CDR3 is TGTGCCAGCAGTGGGACAGGGGGCACCTACGAGCAGTACTTC. Residues: CASSGTGGTYEQYF. The V and J genes are TRBV12-3 or TRBV12-4 and TRBJ2-7; 12 bases align to TRBD1. V was clipped by 5 bases and J by 2 bases; unmatched bases: 1. The CDR3 is 14 residues long.

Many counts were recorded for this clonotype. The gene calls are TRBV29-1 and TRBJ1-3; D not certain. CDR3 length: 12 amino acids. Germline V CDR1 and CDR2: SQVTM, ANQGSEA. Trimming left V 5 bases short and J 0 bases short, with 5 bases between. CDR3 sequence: CSVRLSGNTIYF. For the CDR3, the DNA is TGCAGCGTTCGTCTCTCTGGAAACACCATATATTTT.

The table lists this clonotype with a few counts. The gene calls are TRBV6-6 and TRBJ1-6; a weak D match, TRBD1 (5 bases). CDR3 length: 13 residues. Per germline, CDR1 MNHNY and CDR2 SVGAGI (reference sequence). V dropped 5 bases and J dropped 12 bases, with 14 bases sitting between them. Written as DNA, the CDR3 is TGTGCCAGCAGTCTCCTACGGGGGAGACCCCTCCACTTT. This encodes CASSLLRGRPLHF.

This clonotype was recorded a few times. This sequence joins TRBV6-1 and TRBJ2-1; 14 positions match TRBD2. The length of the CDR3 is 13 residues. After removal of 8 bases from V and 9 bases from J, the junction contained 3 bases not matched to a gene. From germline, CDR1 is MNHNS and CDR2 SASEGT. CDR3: CASGTSGRGEQFF. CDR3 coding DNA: TGTGCCAGCGGGACTAGCGGGAGAGGTGAGCAGTTCTTC.

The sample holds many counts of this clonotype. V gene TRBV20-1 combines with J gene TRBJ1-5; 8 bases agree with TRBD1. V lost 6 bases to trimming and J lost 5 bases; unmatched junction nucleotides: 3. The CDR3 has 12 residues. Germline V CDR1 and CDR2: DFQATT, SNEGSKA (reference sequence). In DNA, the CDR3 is TGCAGTGCAGGACAGGGCGATCAGCCCCAGCATTTT. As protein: CSAGQGDQPQHF.

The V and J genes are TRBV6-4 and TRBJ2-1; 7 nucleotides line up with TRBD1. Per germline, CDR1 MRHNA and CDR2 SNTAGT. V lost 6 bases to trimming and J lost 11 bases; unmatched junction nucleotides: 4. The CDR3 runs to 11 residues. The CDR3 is CASREGGKQFF. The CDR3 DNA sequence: TGTGCCAGCAGAGAAGGGGGCAAGCAGTTCTTC.

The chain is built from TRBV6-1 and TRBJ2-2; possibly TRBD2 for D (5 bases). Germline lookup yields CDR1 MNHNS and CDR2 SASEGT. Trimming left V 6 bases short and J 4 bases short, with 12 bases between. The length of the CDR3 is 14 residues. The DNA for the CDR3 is TGTGCCAGCAGCGCGACGGGATCCACCGGGGAGCTGTTTTTT. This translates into CASSATGSTGELFF.

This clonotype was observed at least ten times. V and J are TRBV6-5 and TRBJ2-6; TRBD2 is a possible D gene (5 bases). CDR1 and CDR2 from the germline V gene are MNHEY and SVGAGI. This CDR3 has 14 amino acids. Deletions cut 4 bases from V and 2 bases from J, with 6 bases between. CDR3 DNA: TGTGCCAGCAGTTCGAGGGCTGGGGCCAACGTCCTGACTTTC. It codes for CASSSRAGANVLTF.